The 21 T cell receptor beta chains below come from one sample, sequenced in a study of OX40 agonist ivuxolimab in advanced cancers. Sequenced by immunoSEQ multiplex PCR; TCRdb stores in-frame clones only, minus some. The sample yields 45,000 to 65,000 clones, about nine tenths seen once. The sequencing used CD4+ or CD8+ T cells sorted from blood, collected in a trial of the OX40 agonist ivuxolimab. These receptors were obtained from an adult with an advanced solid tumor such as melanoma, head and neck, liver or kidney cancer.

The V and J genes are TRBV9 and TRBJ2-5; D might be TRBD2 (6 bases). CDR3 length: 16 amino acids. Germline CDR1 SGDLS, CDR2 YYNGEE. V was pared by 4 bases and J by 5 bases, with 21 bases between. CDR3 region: CASSPTPGTGGETQYF. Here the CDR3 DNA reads TGTGCCAGCAGCCCCACCCCCGGGACCGGAGGGGAGACCCAGTACTTC. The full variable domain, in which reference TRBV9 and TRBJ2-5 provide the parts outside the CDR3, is DSGVTQTPKHLITATGQRVTLRCSPRSGDLSVYWYQQSLDQGLQFLIQYYNGEERAKGNILERFSAQQFPDLHSELNLSSLELGDSALYFCASSPTPGTGGETQYFGPGTRLLVL.

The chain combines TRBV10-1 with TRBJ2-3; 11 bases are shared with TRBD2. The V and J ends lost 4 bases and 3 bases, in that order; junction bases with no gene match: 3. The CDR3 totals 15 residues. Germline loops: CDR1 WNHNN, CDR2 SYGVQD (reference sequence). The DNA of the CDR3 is TGCGCCAGCAGTGTGGGACTAGCGGAGACAGATACGCAGTATTTT. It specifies CASSVGLAETDTQYF.

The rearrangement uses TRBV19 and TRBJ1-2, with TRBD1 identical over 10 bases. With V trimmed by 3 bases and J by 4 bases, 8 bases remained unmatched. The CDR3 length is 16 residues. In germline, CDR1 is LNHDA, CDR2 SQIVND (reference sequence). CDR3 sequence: CASSMGGTGVVYGYTF. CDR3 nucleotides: TGTGCCAGTAGTATGGGCGGGACAGGGGTAGTCTATGGCTACACCTTC.

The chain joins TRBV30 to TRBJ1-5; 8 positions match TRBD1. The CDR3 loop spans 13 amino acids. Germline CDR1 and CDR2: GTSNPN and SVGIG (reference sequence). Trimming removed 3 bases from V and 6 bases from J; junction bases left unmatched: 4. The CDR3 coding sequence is TGTGCCTGGAGCGACGACAGGGGTCAGCCCCAGCATTTT. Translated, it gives CAWSDDRGQPQHF.

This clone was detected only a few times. The CDR3 nucleotides are TGCGCCAGCAGCCTCTCTTGGGAGGGTTTTCCCCAGCATTTT. This encodes CASSLSWEGFPQHF. The chain couples TRBV4-1 to TRBJ1-5; no clear D. The CDR3 length is 14 residues. V lost 4 bases and J 10 bases, leaving 17 bases between the germline ends. The germline V gene has CDR1 MGHRA and CDR2 YSYEKL.

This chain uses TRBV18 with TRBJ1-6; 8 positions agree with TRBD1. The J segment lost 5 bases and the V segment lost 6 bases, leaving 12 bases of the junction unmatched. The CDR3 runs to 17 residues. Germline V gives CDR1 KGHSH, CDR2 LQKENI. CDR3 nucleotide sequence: TGTGCCAGCTCCCGGACAGGGACGGGAGCGAATAATTCACCCCTCCACTTT. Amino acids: CASSRTGTGANNSPLHF.

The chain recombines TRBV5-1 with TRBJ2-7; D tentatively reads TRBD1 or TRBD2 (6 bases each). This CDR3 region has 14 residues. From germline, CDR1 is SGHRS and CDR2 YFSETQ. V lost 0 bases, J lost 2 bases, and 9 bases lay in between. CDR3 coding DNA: TGCGCCAGCAGCTTGGAACGGGGGCCCTACGAGCAGTACTTC. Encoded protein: CASSLERGPYEQYF.

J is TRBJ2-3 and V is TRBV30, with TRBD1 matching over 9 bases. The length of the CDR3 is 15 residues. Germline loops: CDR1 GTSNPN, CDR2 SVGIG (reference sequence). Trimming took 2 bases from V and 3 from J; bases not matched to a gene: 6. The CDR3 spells CAWSIGQGKTDTQYF. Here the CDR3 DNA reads TGTGCCTGGAGTATTGGACAGGGGAAAACAGATACGCAGTATTTT. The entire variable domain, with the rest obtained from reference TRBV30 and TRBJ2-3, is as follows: SQTIHQWPATLVQPVGSPLSLECTVEGTSNPNLYWYRQAAGRGLQLLFYSVGIGQISSEVPQNLSASRPQDRQFILSSKKLLLSDSGFYLCAWSIGQGKTDTQYFGPGTRLTVL.

In DNA form, the CDR3 reads TGCGCCAGCAGCTTGACAGGGGGAGAGACCCAGTACTTC. Translating it yields CASSLTGGETQYF. This chain joins TRBV5-1 and TRBJ2-5; 8 bases line up with TRBD1. The junction had 0 bases not matched to a gene; V was cut back by 1 base and J by 4 bases. The CDR3 spans 13 residues. Germline loops: CDR1 SGHRS, CDR2 YFSETQ.

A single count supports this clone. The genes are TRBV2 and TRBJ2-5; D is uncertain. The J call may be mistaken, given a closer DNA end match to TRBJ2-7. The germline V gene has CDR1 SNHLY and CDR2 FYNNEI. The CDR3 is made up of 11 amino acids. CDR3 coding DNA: TGTGCCAGCAGAGGAGAATACGAGCAGTACTTC. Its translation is CASRGEYEQYF.

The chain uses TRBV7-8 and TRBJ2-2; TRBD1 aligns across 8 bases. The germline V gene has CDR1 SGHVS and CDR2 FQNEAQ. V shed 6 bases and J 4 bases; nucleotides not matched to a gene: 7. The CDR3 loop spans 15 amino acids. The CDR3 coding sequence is TGTGCCAGCAGACCCGGACAGGGTTTCACCGGGGAGCTGTTTTTT. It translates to CASRPGQGFTGELFF.

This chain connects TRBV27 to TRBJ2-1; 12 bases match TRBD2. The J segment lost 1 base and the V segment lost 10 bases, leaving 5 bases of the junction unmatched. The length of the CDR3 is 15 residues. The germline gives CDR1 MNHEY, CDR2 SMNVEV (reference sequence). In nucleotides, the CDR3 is TGTGCCACCCGACTAGCGGGAGCATCCTACAATGAGCAGTTCTTC. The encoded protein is CATRLAGASYNEQFF.

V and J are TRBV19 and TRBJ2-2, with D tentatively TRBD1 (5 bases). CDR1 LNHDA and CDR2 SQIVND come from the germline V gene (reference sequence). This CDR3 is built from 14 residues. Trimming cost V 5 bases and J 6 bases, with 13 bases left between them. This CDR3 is CASSPQGRAGELFF. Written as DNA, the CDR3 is TGTGCCAGTAGTCCCCAGGGAAGGGCCGGGGAGCTGTTTTTT.

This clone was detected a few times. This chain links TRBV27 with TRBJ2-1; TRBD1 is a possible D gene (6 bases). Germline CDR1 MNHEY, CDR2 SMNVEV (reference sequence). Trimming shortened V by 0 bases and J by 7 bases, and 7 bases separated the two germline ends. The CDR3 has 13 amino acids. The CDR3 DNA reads TGTGCCAGCAGTTTATCGACAGGTAATGAGCAGTTCTTC. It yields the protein CASSLSTGNEQFF.

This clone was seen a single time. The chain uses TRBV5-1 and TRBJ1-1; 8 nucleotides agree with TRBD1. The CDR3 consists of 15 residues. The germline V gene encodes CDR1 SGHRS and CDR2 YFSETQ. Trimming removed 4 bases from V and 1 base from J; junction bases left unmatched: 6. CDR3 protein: CASSPDRGQNTEAFF. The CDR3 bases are TGCGCCAGCAGCCCCGACAGGGGCCAGAACACTGAAGCTTTCTTT.

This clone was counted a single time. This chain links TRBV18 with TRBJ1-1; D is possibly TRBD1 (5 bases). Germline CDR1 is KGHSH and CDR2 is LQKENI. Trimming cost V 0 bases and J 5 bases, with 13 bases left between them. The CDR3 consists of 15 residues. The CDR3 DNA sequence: TGTGCCAGCTCACCACCTGGGCAGGGAGGAACTGAAGCTTTCTTT. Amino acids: CASSPPGQGGTEAFF.

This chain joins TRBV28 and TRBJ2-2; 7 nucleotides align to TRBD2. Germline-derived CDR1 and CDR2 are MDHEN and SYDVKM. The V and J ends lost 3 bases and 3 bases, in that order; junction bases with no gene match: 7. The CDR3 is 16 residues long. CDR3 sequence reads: CASSFKGTTDTGELFF. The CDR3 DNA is TGTGCCAGCAGTTTTAAAGGGACTACCGACACCGGGGAGCTGTTTTTT.

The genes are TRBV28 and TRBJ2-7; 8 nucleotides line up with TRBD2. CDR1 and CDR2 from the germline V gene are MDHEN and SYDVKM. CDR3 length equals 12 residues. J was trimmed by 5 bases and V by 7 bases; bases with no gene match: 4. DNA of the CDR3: TGTGCCAGCAAGCGTAGCGGGAACGAGCAGTACTTC. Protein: CASKRSGNEQYF. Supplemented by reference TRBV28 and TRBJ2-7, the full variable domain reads DVKVTQSSRYLVKRTGEKVFLECVQDMDHENMFWYRQDPGLGLRLIYFSYDVKMKEKGDIPEGYSVSREKKERFSLILESASTNQTSMYLCASKRSGNEQYFGPGTRLTVT.

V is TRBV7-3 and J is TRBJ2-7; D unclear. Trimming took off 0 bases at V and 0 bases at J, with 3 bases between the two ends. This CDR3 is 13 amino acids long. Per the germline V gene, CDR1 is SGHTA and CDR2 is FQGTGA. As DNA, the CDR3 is TGTGCCAGCAGCTTAACGAGCTCCTACGAGCAGTACTTC. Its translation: CASSLTSSYEQYF.

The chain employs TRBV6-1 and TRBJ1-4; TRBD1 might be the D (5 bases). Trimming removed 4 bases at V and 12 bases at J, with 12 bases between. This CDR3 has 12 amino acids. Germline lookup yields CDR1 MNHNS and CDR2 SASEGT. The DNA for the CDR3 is TGTGCCAGCAGTGGGGGCCCTTGGCAACTGTTTTTT. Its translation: CASSGGPWQLFF.

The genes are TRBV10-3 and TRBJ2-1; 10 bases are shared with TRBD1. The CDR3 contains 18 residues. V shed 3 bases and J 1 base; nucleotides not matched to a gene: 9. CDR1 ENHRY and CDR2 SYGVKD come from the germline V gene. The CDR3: CAISDPGQGSRSYNEQFF. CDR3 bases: TGTGCCATCAGTGACCCGGGACAGGGGTCAAGGTCCTACAATGAGCAGTTCTTC.